This T cell receptor beta chain comes out of a study of glioma-infiltrating T cells. Study as a whole: About one million peripheral T cells were targeted at about 4.5- to 11-fold coverage.

As concerns this clonotype: What it binds is not known.

Findings and limits, study-wide: Very few CDR3 sequences were shared between tissue and blood.

Amplification of TCR alpha and beta CDR3 regions from RNA used iRepertoire nested multiplex PCR. MiXCR, run by TCRdb on the multiplex PCR reads, gives a single entry per CDR3 protein. The sample lists around 390,000 distinct CDR3 sequences, 41% occurring once. This CDR3 has 17 residues. Germline-derived CDR1 and CDR2 are MDHEN and SYDVKM. The V gene end was trimmed by 1 base and the J gene end by 2 bases; junction bases not matched to a gene: 7. The specimen was glioma tissue, nonneoplastic brain tissue, or PBMCs (not recorded which). The chain combines TRBV28 with TRBJ1-3; 8 bases agree with TRBD1. This TCR was recovered from a human donor with low-grade glioma or glioblastoma, undergoing nonglioma brain surgery, or in good health (not recorded which). The CDR3 reads CASSLYKQGGAGNTIYF. In DNA form, the CDR3 reads TGTGCCAGCAGTTTATATAAACAGGGGGGAGCTGGAAACACCATATATTTT.